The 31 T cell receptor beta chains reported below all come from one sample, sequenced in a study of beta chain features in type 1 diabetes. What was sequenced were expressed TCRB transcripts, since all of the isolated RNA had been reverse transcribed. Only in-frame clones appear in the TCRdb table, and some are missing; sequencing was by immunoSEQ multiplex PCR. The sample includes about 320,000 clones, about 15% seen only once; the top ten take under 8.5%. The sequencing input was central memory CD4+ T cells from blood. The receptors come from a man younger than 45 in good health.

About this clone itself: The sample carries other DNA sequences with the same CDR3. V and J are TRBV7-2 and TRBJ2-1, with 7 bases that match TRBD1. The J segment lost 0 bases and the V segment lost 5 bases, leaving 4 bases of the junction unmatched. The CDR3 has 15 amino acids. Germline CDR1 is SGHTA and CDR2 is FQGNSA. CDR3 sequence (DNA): TGTGCCAGCAGCGCACAGGGGATCTCCTACAATGAGCAGTTCTTC. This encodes CASSAQGISYNEQFF.

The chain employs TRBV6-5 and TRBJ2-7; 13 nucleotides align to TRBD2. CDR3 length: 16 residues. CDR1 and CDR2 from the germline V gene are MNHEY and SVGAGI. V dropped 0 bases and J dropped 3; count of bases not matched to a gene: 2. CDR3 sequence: CASSYSGLAGNYEQYF. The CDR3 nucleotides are TGTGCCAGCAGTTACTCGGGACTAGCGGGAAACTACGAGCAGTACTTC.

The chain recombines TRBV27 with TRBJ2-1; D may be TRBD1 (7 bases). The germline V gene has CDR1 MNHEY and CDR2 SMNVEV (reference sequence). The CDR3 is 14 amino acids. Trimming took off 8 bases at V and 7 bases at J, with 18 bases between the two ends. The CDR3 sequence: CASSRGQGENEQFF. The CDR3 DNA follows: TGTGCCAGCTCTCGGGGGCAGGGGGAAAATGAGCAGTTCTTC.

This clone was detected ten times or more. The CDR3 reads CASSERGSALTQYF. For the CDR3, the DNA is TGTGCCAGCAGTGAAAGGGGTAGCGCCCTGACCCAGTACTTC. The chain is built from TRBV6-4 and TRBJ2-5; either TRBD1 or TRBD2 may fit D (5 bases each). The CDR3 runs to 14 residues. The germline V gene has CDR1 MRHNA and CDR2 SNTAGT. Deletions cut 3 bases from V and 7 bases from J, with 15 bases between.

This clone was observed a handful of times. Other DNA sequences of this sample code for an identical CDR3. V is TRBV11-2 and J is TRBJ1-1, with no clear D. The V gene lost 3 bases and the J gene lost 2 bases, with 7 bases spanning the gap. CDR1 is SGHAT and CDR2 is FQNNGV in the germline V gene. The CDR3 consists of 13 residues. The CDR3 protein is CASSLSSNTEAFF. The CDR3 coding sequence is TGTGCCAGCAGCTTGAGTTCTAACACTGAAGCTTTCTTT.

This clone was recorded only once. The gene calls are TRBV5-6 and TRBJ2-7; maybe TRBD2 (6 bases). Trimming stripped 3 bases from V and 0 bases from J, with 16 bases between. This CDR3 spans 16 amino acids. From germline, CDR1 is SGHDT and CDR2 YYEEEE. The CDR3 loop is CASSSGGGLSSYEQYV. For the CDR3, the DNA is TGTGCCAGCAGCTCAGGCGGAGGGCTTAGCTCCTACGAGCAGTACGTC.

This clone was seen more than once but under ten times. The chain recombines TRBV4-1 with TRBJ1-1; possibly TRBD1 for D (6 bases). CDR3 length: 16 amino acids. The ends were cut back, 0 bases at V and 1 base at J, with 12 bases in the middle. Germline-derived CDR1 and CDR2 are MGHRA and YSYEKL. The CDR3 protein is CASSQDRTAENTEAFF. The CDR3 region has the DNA TGCGCCAGCAGCCAAGACCGGACAGCGGAGAACACTGAAGCTTTCTTT.

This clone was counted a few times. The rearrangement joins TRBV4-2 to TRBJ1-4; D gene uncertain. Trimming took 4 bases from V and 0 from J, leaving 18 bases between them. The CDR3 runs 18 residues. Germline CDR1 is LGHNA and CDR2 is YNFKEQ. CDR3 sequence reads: CASSPHYGSGATNEKLFF. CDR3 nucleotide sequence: TGTGCCAGCAGCCCCCATTATGGGTCGGGTGCAACTAATGAAAAACTGTTTTTT.

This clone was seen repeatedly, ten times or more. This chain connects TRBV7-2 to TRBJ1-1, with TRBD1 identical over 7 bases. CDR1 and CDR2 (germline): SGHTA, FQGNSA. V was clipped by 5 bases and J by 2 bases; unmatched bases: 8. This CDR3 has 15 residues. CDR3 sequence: CASSPTGTANTEAFF. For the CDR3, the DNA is TGTGCCAGCAGCCCAACCGGGACAGCAAACACTGAAGCTTTCTTT.

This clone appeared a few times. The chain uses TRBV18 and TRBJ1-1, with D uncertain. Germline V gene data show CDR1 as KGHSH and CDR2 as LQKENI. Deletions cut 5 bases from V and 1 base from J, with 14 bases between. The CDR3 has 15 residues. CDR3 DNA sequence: TGTGCCAGCTCAAGGGCAGACTATCAGAACACTGAAGCTTTCTTT. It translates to CASSRADYQNTEAFF.

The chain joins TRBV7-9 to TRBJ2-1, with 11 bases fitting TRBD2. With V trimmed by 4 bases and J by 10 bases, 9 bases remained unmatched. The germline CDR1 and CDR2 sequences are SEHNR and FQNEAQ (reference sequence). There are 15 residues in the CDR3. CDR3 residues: CASSWGSGRVREQFF. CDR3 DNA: TGTGCCAGCAGCTGGGGTAGCGGGAGGGTTCGGGAGCAGTTCTTC.

The CDR3, as DNA: TGTGCCAGCAGCCTATTACCCAGGGAGATGGTTAGAAACATTCAGTACTTC. This encodes CASSLLPREMVRNIQYF. V is TRBV7-9 and J is TRBJ2-4; TRBD1 or TRBD2 may be the D gene (5 bases each). This CDR3 contains 17 residues. The germline V gene has CDR1 SEHNR and CDR2 FQNEAQ (reference sequence). V was clipped by 5 bases and J by 6 bases, with 23 bases between them.

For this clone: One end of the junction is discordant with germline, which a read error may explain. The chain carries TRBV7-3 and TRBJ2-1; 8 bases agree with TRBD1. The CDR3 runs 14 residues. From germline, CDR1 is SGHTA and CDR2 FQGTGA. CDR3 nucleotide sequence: TGTGCCAGCAGCTTAAGACAGGGGCAGGAGGGGCAGATCTTC. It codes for CASSLRQGQEGQIF.

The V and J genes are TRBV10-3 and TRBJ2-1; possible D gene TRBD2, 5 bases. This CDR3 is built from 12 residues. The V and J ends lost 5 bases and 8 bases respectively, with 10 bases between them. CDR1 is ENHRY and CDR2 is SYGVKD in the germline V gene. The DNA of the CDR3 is TGTGCCATCAGTCCAACTAGACATGAGCAGTTCTTC. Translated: CAISPTRHEQFF.

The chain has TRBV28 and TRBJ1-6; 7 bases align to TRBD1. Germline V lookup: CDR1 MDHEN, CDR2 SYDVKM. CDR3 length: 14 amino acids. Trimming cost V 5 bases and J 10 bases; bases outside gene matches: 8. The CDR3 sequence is CASSPGGGRSPLHF. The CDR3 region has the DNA TGTGCCAGCAGTCCAGGGGGAGGGAGGTCACCCCTCCACTTT.

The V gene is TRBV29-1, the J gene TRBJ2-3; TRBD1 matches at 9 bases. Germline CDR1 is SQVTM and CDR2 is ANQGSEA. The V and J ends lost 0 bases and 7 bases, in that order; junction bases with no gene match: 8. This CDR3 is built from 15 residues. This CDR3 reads CSVEDPDRGVYTQYF. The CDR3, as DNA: TGCAGCGTTGAAGATCCCGACAGGGGGGTCTATACGCAGTATTTT.

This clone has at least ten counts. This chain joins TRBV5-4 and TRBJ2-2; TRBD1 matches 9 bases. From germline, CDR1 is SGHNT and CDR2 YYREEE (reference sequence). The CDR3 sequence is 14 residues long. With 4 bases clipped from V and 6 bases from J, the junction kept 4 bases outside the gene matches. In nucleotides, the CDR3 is TGTGCCAGCAGCCCCAGACAGGGGGCCGGGGAGCTGTTTTTT. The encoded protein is CASSPRQGAGELFF.

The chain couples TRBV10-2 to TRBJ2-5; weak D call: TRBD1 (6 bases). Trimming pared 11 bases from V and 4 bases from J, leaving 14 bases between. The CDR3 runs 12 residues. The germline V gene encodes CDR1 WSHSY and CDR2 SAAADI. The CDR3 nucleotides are TGCGCCGCCAGGGGTAGTGCAGAGACCCAGTACTTC. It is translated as CAARGSAETQYF.

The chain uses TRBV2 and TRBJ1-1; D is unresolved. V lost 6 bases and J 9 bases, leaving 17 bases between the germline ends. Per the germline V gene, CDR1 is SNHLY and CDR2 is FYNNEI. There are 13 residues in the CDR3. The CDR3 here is CASRATQAAQAFF. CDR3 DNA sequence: TGTGCCAGCAGAGCTACCCAGGCAGCGCAAGCTTTCTTT.

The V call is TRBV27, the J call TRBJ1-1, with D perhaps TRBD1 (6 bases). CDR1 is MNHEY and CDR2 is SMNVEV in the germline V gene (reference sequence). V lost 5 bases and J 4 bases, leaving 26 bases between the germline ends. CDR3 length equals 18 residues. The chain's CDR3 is CASSLGPNRVGGSTEAFF. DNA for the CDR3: TGTGCCAGCAGTCTGGGGCCCAACAGGGTGGGAGGGAGCACTGAAGCTTTCTTT.

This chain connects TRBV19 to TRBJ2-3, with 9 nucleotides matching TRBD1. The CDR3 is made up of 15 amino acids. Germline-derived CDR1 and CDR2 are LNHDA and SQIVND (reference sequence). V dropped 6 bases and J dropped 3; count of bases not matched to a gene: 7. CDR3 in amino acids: CASRDPGQGTDTQYF. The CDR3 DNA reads TGTGCCAGTAGAGACCCGGGACAGGGAACAGATACGCAGTATTTT.

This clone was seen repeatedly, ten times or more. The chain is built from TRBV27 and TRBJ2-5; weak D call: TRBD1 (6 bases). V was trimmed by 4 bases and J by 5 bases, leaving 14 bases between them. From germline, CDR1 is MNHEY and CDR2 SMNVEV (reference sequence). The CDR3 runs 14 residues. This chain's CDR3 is CASSSPGHRETQYF. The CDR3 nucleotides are TGTGCCAGCAGTTCCCCGGGACATAGGGAGACCCAGTACTTC.

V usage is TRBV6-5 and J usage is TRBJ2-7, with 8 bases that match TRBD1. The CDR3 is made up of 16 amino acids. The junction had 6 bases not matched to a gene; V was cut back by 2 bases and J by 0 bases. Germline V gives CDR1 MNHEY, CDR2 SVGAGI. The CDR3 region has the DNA TGTGCCAGCAGTTACGGAGGACAGGGCAGCTCCTACGAGCAGTACGTC. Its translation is CASSYGGQGSSYEQYV.

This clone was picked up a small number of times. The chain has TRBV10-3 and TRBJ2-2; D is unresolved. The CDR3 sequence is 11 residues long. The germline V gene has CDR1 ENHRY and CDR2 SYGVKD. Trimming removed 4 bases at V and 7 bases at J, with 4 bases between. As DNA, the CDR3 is TGTGCCATCAGTGGTAACGGGGAGCTGTTTTTT. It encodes CAISGNGELFF.

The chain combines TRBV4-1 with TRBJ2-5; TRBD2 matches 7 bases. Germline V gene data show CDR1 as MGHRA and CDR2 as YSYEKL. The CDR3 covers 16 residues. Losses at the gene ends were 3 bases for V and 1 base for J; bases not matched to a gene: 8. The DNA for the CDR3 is TGCGCCAGCAGCCACCTGACTTCTAGCGGCCAAGAGACCCAGTACTTC. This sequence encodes CASSHLTSSGQETQYF.

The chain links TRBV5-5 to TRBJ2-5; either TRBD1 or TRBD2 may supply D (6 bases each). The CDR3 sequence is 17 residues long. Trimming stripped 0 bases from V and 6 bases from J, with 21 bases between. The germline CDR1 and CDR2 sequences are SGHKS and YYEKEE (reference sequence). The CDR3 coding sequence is TGTGCCAGCAGCTTGGCACCAGAGGGGGGCGGTAGAAAGACCCAGTACTTC. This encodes CASSLAPEGGGRKTQYF.

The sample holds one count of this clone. CDR3 DNA sequence: TGTGCCAGCAGCCCACCCCGGGACACAGATACGCAGTATTTT. Protein product: CASSPPRDTDTQYF. V is TRBV5-4 and J is TRBJ2-3; D might be TRBD2 (5 bases). CDR1 SGHNT and CDR2 YYREEE come from the germline V gene (reference sequence). Trimming shortened V by 4 bases and J by 2 bases, and 11 bases separated the two germline ends. The CDR3 runs to 14 residues.

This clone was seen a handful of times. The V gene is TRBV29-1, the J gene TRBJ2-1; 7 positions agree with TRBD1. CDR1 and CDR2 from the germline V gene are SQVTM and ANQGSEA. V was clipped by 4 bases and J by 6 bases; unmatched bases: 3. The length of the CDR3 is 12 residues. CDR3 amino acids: CSVVSGGNEQFF. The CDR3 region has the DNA TGCAGCGTTGTCTCAGGGGGCAATGAGCAGTTCTTC.

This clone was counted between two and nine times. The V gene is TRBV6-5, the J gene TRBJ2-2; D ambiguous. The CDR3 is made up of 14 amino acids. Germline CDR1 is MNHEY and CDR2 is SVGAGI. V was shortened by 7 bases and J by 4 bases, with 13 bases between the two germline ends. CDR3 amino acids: CASTQDFFTGELFF. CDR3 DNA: TGTGCCAGCACTCAGGATTTTTTCACCGGGGAGCTGTTTTTT.

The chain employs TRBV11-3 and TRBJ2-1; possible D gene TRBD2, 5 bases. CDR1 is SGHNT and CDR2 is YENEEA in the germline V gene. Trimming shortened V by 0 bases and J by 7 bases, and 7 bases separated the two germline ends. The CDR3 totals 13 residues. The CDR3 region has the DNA TGTGCCAGCAGCTTAGATCGCGGGAATGAGCAGTTCTTC. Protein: CASSLDRGNEQFF.

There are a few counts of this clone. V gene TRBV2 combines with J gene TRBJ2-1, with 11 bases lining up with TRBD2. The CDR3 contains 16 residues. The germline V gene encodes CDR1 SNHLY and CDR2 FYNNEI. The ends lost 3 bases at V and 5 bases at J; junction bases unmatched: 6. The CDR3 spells CASSDPGTSGHNEQFF. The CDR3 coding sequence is TGTGCCAGCAGTGACCCCGGGACTAGCGGTCACAATGAGCAGTTCTTC.